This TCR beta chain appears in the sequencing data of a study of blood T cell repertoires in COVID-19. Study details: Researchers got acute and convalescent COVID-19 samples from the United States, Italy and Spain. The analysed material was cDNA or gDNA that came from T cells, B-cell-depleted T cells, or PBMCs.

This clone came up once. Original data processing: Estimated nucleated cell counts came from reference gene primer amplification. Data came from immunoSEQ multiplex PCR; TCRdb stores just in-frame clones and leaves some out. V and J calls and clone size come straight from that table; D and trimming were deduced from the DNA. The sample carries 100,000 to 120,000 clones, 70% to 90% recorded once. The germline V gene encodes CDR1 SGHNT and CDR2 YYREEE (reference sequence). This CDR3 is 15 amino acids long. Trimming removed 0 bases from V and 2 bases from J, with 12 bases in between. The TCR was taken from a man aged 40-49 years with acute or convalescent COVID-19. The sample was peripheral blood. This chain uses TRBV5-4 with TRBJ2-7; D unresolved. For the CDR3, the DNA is TGTGCCAGCAGCTTGGTTGGCACAACACCCTACGAGCAGTACTTC. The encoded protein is CASSLVGTTPYEQYF.